This record covers a single T cell receptor (beta chain). What it binds is unknown. Germline is not matched at one junction end, which may reflect a read error. The data were taken from a study of T cells after yellow fever vaccination. UMIs were added to TCR cDNA along with a universal primer site when it was made by 5'RACE template switching. TCRdb redid the calling of the 5' RACE reads with MiXCR, one entry per CDR3 protein. This sample yields approximately 600,000 distinct CDR3 sequences, of which 9% to 15% are seen a single time; approximately 15% belongs to the top ten. The germline V gene encodes CDR1 DFQATT and CDR2 SNEGSKA (reference sequence). The CDR3 loop spans 16 amino acids. Study-wide results and limits: Peak timing came faster in the weaker secondary response, day 5 versus 15. Reappearance after the booster was seen for most primary-vaccination clones, at around 95% CD4 and around 90% CD8.

The source material was PBMCs, sampled on the day of the yellow fever booster vaccination. The sequence came from a man aged 30-40 years who received the YFV17D yellow fever vaccine. The chain carries TRBV20-1 and TRBJ2-3; 7 bases agree with TRBD2. In nucleotides, the CDR3 is TGCTGTGCTAATTCCCTCGTGGGAGGGAGCACAGATACGCAGTATTTT. This encodes CCANSLVGGSTDTQYF.